This TCR beta chain is drawn from a study of T-cell reconstitution after alpha-beta-depleted transplantation in children. General observations from the study: Recipient T cells and thymic progenitors that survived were the source of the high TCRbeta diversity seen at day 60 in some patients. It was reported that alpha-beta T cells came from several hundred expanded graft clones (about two months after transplant). By one year post-transplant, T-cell counts and diversity largely arose from T cells that were newly produced.

Unique molecular identifiers were incorporated into the prepared TCRbeta library. TCRdb re-called the PCR reads with MiXCR, one entry per CDR3 protein. The sample yields fewer than 750,000 distinct CDR3 sequences, 25% to 30% seen once. V lost 0 bases, J lost 8 bases, and 13 bases lay in between. Germline lookup yields CDR1 MGHRA and CDR2 YSYEKL. The CDR3 length is 15 residues. Concerning this clonotype itself: Its antigen remains unidentified.

This specimen consisted of PBMCs, obtained before TCRalphabeta/CD19-depleted stem cell transplant. This chain uses TRBV4-1 with TRBJ1-4, with D possibly matching TRBD1 (6 bases). The sequence was obtained from a boy younger than two with Wiskott-Aldrich syndrome, due to receive a stem cell transplant. This chain's CDR3 is CASSQDVQGREKLFF. The CDR3 DNA follows: TGCGCCAGCAGCCAAGATGTCCAGGGGCGGGAAAAACTGTTTTTT.